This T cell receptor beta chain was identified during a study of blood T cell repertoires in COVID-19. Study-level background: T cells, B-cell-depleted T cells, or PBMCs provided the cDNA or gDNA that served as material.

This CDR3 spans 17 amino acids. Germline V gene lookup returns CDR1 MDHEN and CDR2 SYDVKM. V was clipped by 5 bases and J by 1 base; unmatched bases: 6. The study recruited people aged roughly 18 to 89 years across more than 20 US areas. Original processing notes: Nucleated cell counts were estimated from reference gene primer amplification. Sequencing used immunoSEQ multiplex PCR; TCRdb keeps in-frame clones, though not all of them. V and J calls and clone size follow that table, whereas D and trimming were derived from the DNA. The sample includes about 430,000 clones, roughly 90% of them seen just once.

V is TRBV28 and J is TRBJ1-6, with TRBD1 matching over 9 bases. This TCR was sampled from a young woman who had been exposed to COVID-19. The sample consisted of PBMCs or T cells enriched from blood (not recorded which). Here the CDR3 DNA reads TGTGCCAGCAGTCCACGACAGGGGGGGTCCTATAATTCACCCCTCCACTTT. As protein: CASSPRQGGSYNSPLHF.